The 6 T cell receptor beta chains given below trace back to one sample, sequenced in a study of tissue T cells after allogeneic stem cell transplantation. Data came from immunoSEQ multiplex PCR; TCRdb stores just in-frame clones and leaves some out. The repertoire holds about 5,100 clones, around a third seen once, with approximately 4.5% in the top ten. Time point denoted: mouse harvest day 14 after allogeneic transplant. Tail vein injection delivered 10^7 T-cell-depleted bone marrow cells and 10^6 splenic CD5+ T cells. Sequencing was done on a sample of skin. All receptors derive from a female BALB/c mouse given C57BL/6 T cells with graft-versus-host disease after an allogeneic hematopoietic cell transplant.

This clone is labeled as large. The gene names here belong to mouse. The missing CDR3 end, 1 residue past where the read stops, is filled in from the germline J gene. The genes are TRBV19 and TRBJ1-4; TRBD1 matches 7 bases. Unmatched junction bases numbered 3, after V lost 8 bases and J lost 5 bases. This CDR3 has 12 amino acids. Per the germline V gene, CDR1 is FNHDT and CDR2 is SITEND (reference sequence). The DNA read from the CDR3 is TGTGCCAGACGGGACAGAAACGAAAGATTATTT. It specifies CARRDRNERLF. The CDR3, in full, reads CARRDRNERLFF.

This clone was detected a few times. Gene names and germline refer to mouse. The read comes to an end 1 residue before the CDR3 does, leaving the germline J gene to fill in the end. The rearrangement links TRBV3 to TRBJ1-1; D is possibly TRBD1 (6 bases). Germline-derived CDR1 and CDR2 are SNHLY and FYNGKV (reference sequence). The CDR3 runs to 14 residues. V lost 5 bases and J lost 0, with 10 bases in between. CDR3 bases read: TGTGCCAGCAGCCCGGGACAAACAAACACAGAAGTCTTC. Its translation is CASSPGQTNTEVF. The complete CDR3 protein is CASSPGQTNTEVFF.

In this sample, this clone is large. Here the gene names and germline are mouse. The read finishes 1 residue shy of the CDR3 end, and the germline J gene is used to complete it. V and J are TRBV26 and TRBJ1-2; D not resolved. Germline V lookup: CDR1 KGHPV, CDR2 FQNQEV (reference sequence). The CDR3 has 12 residues. Trimming pared 3 bases from V and 2 bases from J, leaving 4 bases between. CDR3 DNA, as far as it was read: TGTGCCAGCAGTCTACAGAACTCCGACTACACC. As protein: CASSLQNSDYT. The complete CDR3 sequence is CASSLQNSDYTF.

Worth noting for this clone: Mouse germline and gene names are used. The read falls 1 residue short of the CDR3 end, and the missing part is taken from the germline J gene. The genes are TRBV12-2 and TRBJ1-5, with TRBD1 as a possible D gene (6 bases). Trimming stripped 5 bases from V and 0 bases from J, with 7 bases between. The CDR3 has 13 amino acids. Germline V gives CDR1 SGHLS, CDR2 HYDKME. The CDR3 bases that were read are TGTGCCAGCTGGGGACATAACAACCAGGCTCCGCTT. Translated, it gives CASWGHNNQAPL. In full, the CDR3 reads CASWGHNNQAPLF.

This clone was seen only once. Gene names and germline match the mouse. The CDR3 spells CSSSQSRGEVFF. Partial CDR3 DNA: TGCTCCAGCAGTCAATCGAGGGGAGAAGTCTTC. The chain has TRBV23 and TRBJ1-1; the table assigns TRBD1, which was not confirmed against the DNA. The sequenced fragment ends 1 residue before the CDR3 boundary, so the rest is inferred from the germline J gene. The CDR3 is 12 residues long. Germline CDR1 is KGHTA and CDR2 is FQNQQP.

This clone has only a few counts. Gene names refer to mouse genes. From the germline J gene comes the end of the CDR3, since the read stops 1 residue before it. The V gene is TRBV13-2, the J gene TRBJ2-5, with TRBD2 matching 12 bases. The V segment lost 0 bases and the J segment 2 bases; nucleotides outside the gene matches: 4. Per germline, CDR1 NNHNN and CDR2 SYGAGS (reference sequence). The CDR3 has 17 residues. The sequenced CDR3 bases are TGTGCCAGCGGTGATGACGGGACTGGGGGGCGCCAAGACACCCAGTAC. Translating it yields CASGDDGTGGRQDTQY. The complete CDR3 protein is CASGDDGTGGRQDTQYF.